The TCR beta chain described here comes from a study of T cell repertoires in cytomegalovirus infection. Study details: Public TCR beta signature analysis indicated the presence of both CMV infection and matching HLA type.

CDR1 SGHTA and CDR2 FQGNSA come from the germline V gene. J gave up 0 bases and V 5 bases, and 7 bases lay outside the gene matches. The CDR3 runs 16 residues. TCRdb ran MiXCR on the reads and lists one entry per CDR3 protein. The repertoire includes roughly 500,000 distinct CDR3 sequences, over 9% of them detected once, and 10% to 13% sits in the top ten. Regarding the study as a whole: Individuals carrying CMV plus the relevant HLA were identified by cumulative frequency of public TCR beta families.

This clonotype has a count of ten or more. Antigen specificity is unknown. J is TRBJ2-3 and V is TRBV7-2; 8 bases are a match to TRBD2. This TCR was recovered from a human donor in good health (CMV status not recorded). Some clones in this sample may be carry-over from other donors' samples. The sequencing sample was made of PBMCs. CDR3 nucleotide sequence: TGTGCCAGCAGCGTGAGACTAGCGACTAGCACAGATACGCAGTATTTT. Its translation is CASSVRLATSTDTQYF.